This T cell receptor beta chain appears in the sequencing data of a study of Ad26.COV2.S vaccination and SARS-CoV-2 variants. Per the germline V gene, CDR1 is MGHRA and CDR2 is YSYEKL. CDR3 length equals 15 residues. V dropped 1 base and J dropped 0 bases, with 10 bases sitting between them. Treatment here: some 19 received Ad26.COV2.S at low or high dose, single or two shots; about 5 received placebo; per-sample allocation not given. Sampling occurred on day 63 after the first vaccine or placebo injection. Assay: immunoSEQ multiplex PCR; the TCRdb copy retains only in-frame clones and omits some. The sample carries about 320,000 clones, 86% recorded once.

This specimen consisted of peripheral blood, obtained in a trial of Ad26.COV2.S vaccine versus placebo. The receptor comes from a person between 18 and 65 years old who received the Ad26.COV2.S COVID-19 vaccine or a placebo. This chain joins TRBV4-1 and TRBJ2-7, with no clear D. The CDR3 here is CASSQGGGISYEQYF. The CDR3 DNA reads TGCGCCAGCAGCCAAGGAGGCGGAATCTCCTACGAGCAGTACTTC.